This TCR beta chain was observed in a study of blood T cell repertoires in COVID-19. Study in general: The United States, Italy and Spain supplied acute and convalescent COVID-19 samples. T cells, B-cell-depleted T cells, or PBMCs supplied cDNA or gDNA.

Original processing notes: Estimation of nucleated cell counts was performed using reference gene primer amplification. The data were produced by immunoSEQ multiplex PCR, yet TCRdb's version contains in-frame clones alone and is incomplete. V, J and clone size are taken as reported in that table, and D and trimming were inferred from the DNA itself. The sample holds about 140,000 clones; around four fifths are singletons and the top ten take more than 1.5%. This CDR3 region has 16 residues. Germline CDR1 and CDR2: SGHAT and FQNNGV. The V end lost 2 bases, the J end lost 6 bases, and 17 bases lay between the germline ends.

This receptor was taken from a human donor in a cohort sampled during active COVID-19. The chain couples TRBV11-2 to TRBJ2-4; a weak D match, TRBD1 (5 bases). Sequenced: peripheral blood. CDR3 bases: TGTGCCAGCAGCTTATTCGTGGGCAGGGTCCCAAACATTCAGTACTTC. This codes for CASSLFVGRVPNIQYF.